The 24 T cell receptor beta chains below come from one sample, sequenced in a study of blood T cell repertoires in COVID-19 (dated by TCRdb to the early 2020s). Libraries came from the immunoSEQ multiplex PCR assay. In its TCRdb copy, this immuneACCESS table keeps in-frame sequences only and misses some clones. Where compared with another copy, unresolved V genes explain less than half of these, and the others have no known cause. For this sample the table gives approximately 160,000 clones, of which roughly 88% were detected only once. The top ten constitute about 6.8% of the sample. The sequenced material came from peripheral blood. These receptors were collected from a woman aged 45-60 years in a cohort sampled during active or convalescent COVID-19.

This clone has just a few counts. This sequence joins TRBV5-1 and TRBJ1-3; D is uncertain. This CDR3 has 18 residues. V was trimmed by 1 base and J by 5 bases, leaving 22 bases between them. Germline V gives CDR1 SGHRS, CDR2 YFSETQ. The DNA for the CDR3 is TGCGCCAGCAGCTTGAAGAGTGGAGAGTCTGGAGATAGAAACACCATATATTTT. As protein: CASSLKSGESGDRNTIYF.

The chain uses TRBV4-1 and TRBJ2-7; D is possibly TRBD2 (5 bases). V lost 0 bases to trimming and J lost 2 bases, with 11 bases between them. Germline V gene data show CDR1 as MGHRA and CDR2 as YSYEKL. The CDR3 consists of 15 residues. CDR3 sequence reads: CASSQDPSGAYEQYF. The CDR3 DNA is TGCGCCAGCAGCCAAGATCCCAGCGGCGCCTACGAGCAGTACTTC.

The chain is built from TRBV7-2 and TRBJ1-4, with D unclear. CDR1 and CDR2 from the germline V gene are SGHTA and FQGNSA. With 5 bases removed from V and 10 bases from J, the gap between germline ends came to 17 bases. The CDR3 runs to 14 residues. CDR3 sequence (DNA): TGTGCCAGCAGCACGACGGCTGGGCTGGGAAAACTGTTTTTT. Its translation is CASSTTAGLGKLFF.

The chain carries TRBV3-1 (or the pseudogene TRBV3-2) and TRBJ1-6, with D perhaps matching TRBD1 (6 bases). This CDR3 spans 13 amino acids. The V end was cut by 6 bases, the J end by 10 bases, with 13 bases between. Germline V CDR1 and CDR2: LGHDT, YNNKEL (reference sequence). The CDR3 sequence: CASRTLQGSPLHF. CDR3 nucleotide sequence: TGTGCCAGCAGGACCCTACAGGGCTCACCCCTCCACTTT.

This clone was seen more than once but under ten times. V usage is TRBV7-9 and J usage is TRBJ1-4; TRBD1 is a possible D gene (5 bases). Germline CDR1 is SEHNR and CDR2 is FQNEAQ (reference sequence). V was pared by 5 bases and J by 7 bases, with 17 bases between. This CDR3 comprises 15 residues. CDR3 protein: CASSSTRDSGEKLFF. In nucleotides, the CDR3 is TGTGCCAGCAGCAGTACGCGGGACTCTGGTGAAAAACTGTTTTTT.

The chain carries TRBV30 and TRBJ2-2; the D gene is possibly TRBD2 (5 bases). The CDR3 sequence is 12 residues long. The V gene's germline CDR1 is GTSNPN and CDR2 SVGIG (reference sequence). V lost 8 bases to trimming and J lost 4 bases, with 11 bases between them. CDR3 nucleotides: TGTGCCACCAGCGCGGGCACCGGGGAGCTGTTTTTT. Residues: CATSAGTGELFF. Variable domain in full (rest from reference TRBV30 and TRBJ2-2): SQTIHQWPATLVQPVGSPLSLECTVEGTSNPNLYWYRQAAGRGLQLLFYSVGIGQISSEVPQNLSASRPQDRQFILSSKKLLLSDSGFYLCATSAGTGELFFGEGSRLTVL.

This clone has ten or more counts. The chain recombines TRBV11-2 with TRBJ1-2, with a tentative D call TRBD1 (6 bases). The germline V gene encodes CDR1 SGHAT and CDR2 FQNNGV. Trimming took 5 bases from V and 4 from J, leaving 20 bases between them. This CDR3 spans 16 amino acids. The CDR3 here is CASSLGTSAGAYGYTF. DNA for the CDR3: TGTGCCAGCAGCCTCGGGACATCGGCGGGCGCCTATGGCTACACCTTC.

This rearrangement joins TRBV29-1 to TRBJ1-1, with TRBD1 identical over 8 bases. Germline-derived CDR1 and CDR2 are SQVTM and ANQGSEA. CDR3 size: 15 residues. V lost 5 bases and J lost 3; bases outside the gene matches: 11. The DNA of the CDR3 is TGCAGCGTTTTCCACAGGGGGTGGGAATACACTGAAGCTTTCTTT. It yields the protein CSVFHRGWEYTEAFF.

This sequence joins TRBV6-5 and TRBJ1-1; D remains unclear. This CDR3 is 11 amino acids long. V was shortened by 7 bases and J by 2 bases, with 5 bases between the two germline ends. The germline V gene has CDR1 MNHEY and CDR2 SVGAGI. This chain's CDR3 is CASTGNTEAFF. DNA for the CDR3: TGTGCCAGCACAGGAAACACTGAAGCTTTCTTT.

The V gene is TRBV6-2 or TRBV6-3, the J gene TRBJ2-7, with D possibly TRBD1 on 6 matching bases. This CDR3 has 17 residues. From germline, CDR1 is MNHEY and CDR2 SVGEGT. V was clipped by 2 bases and J by 0 bases, with 17 bases between them. In nucleotides, the CDR3 is TGTGCCAGCAGTTACCCGACCGAGGGGGTGAGCTCCTACGAGCAGTACTTC. Protein sequence: CASSYPTEGVSSYEQYF.

V is TRBV7-9 and J is TRBJ1-1, with TRBD1 as a possible D gene (6 bases). V gave up 5 bases and J gave up 1 base, with 8 bases separating them. Germline assignment: CDR1 SEHNR and CDR2 FQNEAQ (reference sequence). The CDR3 covers 13 residues. CDR3 loop: CASSRDTNTEAFF. Here the CDR3 DNA reads TGTGCCAGCAGCCGGGACACGAACACTGAAGCTTTCTTT.

This clone was seen just once. At one boundary the junction diverges from the germline segment, which might be a read error. V usage is TRBV18 and J usage is TRBJ2-1, with 7 bases lining up with TRBD2. This CDR3 is built from 15 residues. CDR1 is KGHSH, CDR2 LQKENI, per germline. The CDR3 reads CASSPPGGFYNEQFF. The CDR3 DNA follows: TGTGCCAGCTCTCCACCGGGGGGTTTTTACAATGAGCAGTTCTTC. Variable domain in full (rest from reference TRBV18 and TRBJ2-1): NAGVMQNPRHLVRRRGQEARLRCSPMKGHSHVYWYRQLPEEGLKFMVYLQKENIIDESGMPKERFSAEFPKEGPSILRIQQVVRGDSAAYFCASSPPGGFYNEQFFGPGTRLTVL.

The chain joins TRBV7-6 to TRBJ2-7; the match to TRBD2 covers 14 bases. Germline CDR1 reads SGHVS; CDR2 reads FNYEAQ. CDR3 length equals 16 residues. V shed 6 bases and J 3 bases; nucleotides not matched to a gene: 7. The CDR3 reads CASSPGLAGVNYEQYF. The CDR3 nucleotides read TGTGCCAGCAGTCCGGGACTAGCGGGGGTAAACTACGAGCAGTACTTC.

The chain has TRBV6-5 and TRBJ2-2, with 8 bases identical to TRBD2. V was pared by 0 bases and J by 2 bases, with 2 bases of the junction left unmatched. The CDR3 is 16 residues long. Germline V gives CDR1 MNHEY, CDR2 SVGAGI. CDR3 loop: CASSYSRGGNTGELFF. The CDR3 nucleotides are TGTGCCAGCAGTTACTCCCGGGGGGGCAACACCGGGGAGCTGTTTTTT.

V and J are TRBV25-1 and TRBJ1-5; TRBD1 matches 8 bases. Germline CDR1 reads MGHDK; CDR2 reads SYGVNS. Losses at the gene ends were 10 bases for V and 3 bases for J; bases not matched to a gene: 5. The CDR3 is made up of 13 amino acids. The CDR3 spells CAKSTGANQPQHF. CDR3 sequence (DNA): TGTGCCAAGTCGACAGGGGCCAATCAGCCCCAGCATTTT.

The chain couples TRBV7-9 to TRBJ2-2; D might be TRBD2 (7 bases). The germline CDR1 and CDR2 sequences are SEHNR and FQNEAQ (reference sequence). This CDR3 is 16 amino acids long. V shed 5 bases and J shed 3 bases, with 16 bases lying between them. CDR3 region: CASSLLRGADTGELFF. CDR3 sequence (DNA): TGTGCCAGCAGCCTCCTTCGGGGGGCTGACACCGGGGAGCTGTTTTTT.

This rearrangement joins TRBV15 to TRBJ1-5; D is uncertain. This CDR3 region has 19 residues. Germline CDR1 is LNHNV and CDR2 is YYDKDF (reference sequence). Trimming removed 0 bases at V and 1 base at J, with 19 bases between. In nucleotides, the CDR3 is TGTGCCACCAGCAGAGATCTGATGGCAGCCAGAGGAAGCAATCAGCCCCAGCATTTT. It specifies CATSRDLMAARGSNQPQHF.

This chain connects TRBV9 to TRBJ1-4; TRBD1 matches at 8 bases. Trimming removed 2 bases from V and 6 bases from J; junction bases left unmatched: 9. This CDR3 region has 16 residues. Per germline, CDR1 SGDLS and CDR2 YYNGEE. The CDR3 protein is CASSVSPTGGDEKLFF. The DNA for the CDR3 is TGTGCCAGCAGCGTCAGCCCCACAGGGGGAGATGAAAAACTGTTTTTT.

The J gene is TRBJ2-1, the V gene TRBV6-5; 10 positions agree with TRBD2. Germline CDR1 reads MNHEY; CDR2 reads SVGAGI. Trimming cost V 4 bases and J 7 bases; bases outside gene matches: 4. The CDR3 totals 14 residues. The CDR3 spells CASSFGLAVNEQFF. CDR3 coding DNA: TGTGCCAGCAGTTTCGGACTAGCGGTAAATGAGCAGTTCTTC.

The chain couples TRBV7-9 to TRBJ1-1; TRBD1 is a possible D gene (5 bases). The germline gives CDR1 SEHNR, CDR2 FQNEAQ (reference sequence). The V end was cut by 7 bases, the J end by 7 bases, with 16 bases between. This CDR3 comprises 13 residues. This chain's CDR3 is CASMDDWGGEAFF. The CDR3 region has the DNA TGTGCCAGCATGGATGACTGGGGCGGTGAAGCTTTCTTT.

This clone occurred a few times. The CDR3 loop reads CASSLALGNGYTF. CDR3 DNA sequence: TGCGCCAGCAGCTTGGCGCTCGGGAACGGCTACACCTTC. V gene TRBV5-1 combines with J gene TRBJ1-2; no clear D. V lost 0 bases, J lost 8 bases, and 11 bases lay in between. Germline-derived CDR1 and CDR2 are SGHRS and YFSETQ. The CDR3 consists of 13 residues.

This sequence joins TRBV9 and TRBJ2-5, with D tentatively TRBD2 (6 bases). This CDR3 contains 15 residues. CDR1 SGDLS and CDR2 YYNGEE come from the germline V gene. Trimming pared 3 bases from V and 0 bases from J, leaving 12 bases between. The CDR3 DNA follows: TGTGCCAGCAGCGGCACGGGGGACTACCAAGAGACCCAGTACTTC. Translation gives CASSGTGDYQETQYF.

The chain recombines TRBV7-2 with TRBJ2-2; 8 bases line up with TRBD2. The CDR3 is made up of 16 amino acids. V dropped 4 bases and J dropped 9; count of bases not matched to a gene: 13. Germline CDR1 reads SGHTA; CDR2 reads FQGNSA. CDR3 amino acids: CASSSSGGINHRELFF. CDR3 nucleotides: TGTGCCAGCAGCTCGAGCGGGGGAATAAACCACCGGGAGCTGTTTTTT.

The rearrangement links TRBV29-1 to TRBJ2-7, with D perhaps matching TRBD1 (5 bases). The CDR3 totals 13 residues. The ends were cut back, 3 bases at V and 1 base at J, with 10 bases in the middle. CDR1 is SQVTM and CDR2 is ANQGSEA in the germline V gene. The CDR3 is CSVDGADSYEQYF. As DNA, the CDR3 is TGCAGCGTTGATGGGGCGGATTCCTACGAGCAGTACTTC.